This T cell receptor beta chain appears in the sequencing data of a study of blood T cell repertoires in COVID-19 (dated by TCRdb to 2018 to 2020). For the study in its entirety: Samples covering the acute and convalescent phases of COVID-19 were provided by collaborators in the United States, Italy and Spain. The material from the prospective study consisted of cDNA or gDNA derived from T cells, B-cell-depleted T cells, or PBMCs. Subjects who had been exposed to COVID-19, were actively infected with it, or had recovered from it provided the deeply sampled blood TCRbeta repertoires that made up the dataset. The repertoires were made available in a free public database intended to serve as a resource for research on the immune response to SARS-CoV-2. The samples were drawn from two sources: the first 160 participants of the ongoing ImmuneRACE study, and 1,200 or so subjects contributed by 6 global collaborators. The sample metadata nearly always contained a de-identified subject ID, COVID-19 status, age in years and sex. Where available, HLA class I and class II types were taken from metadata supplied by the sample provider and were not determined by assay-based typing.

To note about this clone: What this receptor recognizes is not known. The sample holds no much larger clone one base away, and base qualities are not on file.

Summary of the overall study and its limitations: The amount of clinical and demographic metadata varied by source and participant and was provided uncurated.

The collaborating institutions used their own protocols to collect whole blood in K2EDTA tubes. For TCRbeta analysis, collaborators shipped samples as frozen whole blood, isolated PBMCs, or DNA extracted from either of those sample types. V is cut back by 5 bases and J by 9 bases, with 14 bases in the junction unmatched. The germline V gene supplies CDR1 SGHTA and CDR2 FQGNSA. The CDR3 goes from the cysteine to the phenylalanine over 15 residues. Kept here is only the CDR3 DNA, which spans 45 bases and is read in frame from base 1. TCRbeta CDR3 regions were amplified from genomic DNA using the immunoSEQ Assay, a bias-controlled multiplex PCR. The source study handled its data this way. The number of nucleated cells in each sample was estimated from the amplification of reference gene primers within the assay. Sequence reads were collapsed and filtered to measure the absolute abundance of every unique TCRbeta CDR3 rearrangement. For each sample, productive Simpson clonality was calculated by taking the square root of Simpson's diversity index across productive rearrangements. In its TCRdb copy, this immuneACCESS table keeps in-frame sequences only and misses some clones. Where compared with another copy, unresolved V genes explain less than half of these, and the others have no known cause. V and J calls plus clone size are reproduced from that table; the DNA served to infer D and trimming. In all, the sample holds 62,000 or so clones, and approximately 83% of those were seen once. The ten top clones hold around 1.4% of the sample.

The receptor's source is a woman aged 55-69 years with acute or convalescent COVID-19. The chain is made from TRBV7-2 and TRBJ1-2; 8 bases in the middle match TRBD1. The sample comprised peripheral blood. The DNA sequence follows: TGTGCCAGCAGCGGACGAACGGGCAGGGGGCAGCGCTACACCTTC. Translated, this gives CASSGRTGRGQRYTF.